This T cell receptor beta chain stems from a study of blood T cell repertoires in COVID-19 (dated by TCRdb to about 2020). Context from the whole study: Samples from collaborators originated in the United States, Italy and Spain and spanned both the acute and convalescent phases of COVID-19. The prospective study material was composed of cDNA or gDNA derived from T cells, B-cell-depleted T cells, or PBMCs. Subjects who had been exposed to COVID-19, were actively infected with it, or had recovered from it provided the deeply sampled blood TCRbeta repertoires that made up the dataset. The repertoires were released in a freely available public database intended as a resource for research on the immune response to SARS-CoV-2. The samples were drawn from two sources: the first 160 participants of the ongoing ImmuneRACE study, and 1,254 subjects contributed by 6 global collaborators. The sample metadata nearly always contained a de-identified subject ID, COVID-19 status, age in years and sex. HLA class I and class II types, where available, came from metadata supplied by the sample provider rather than from assay-based typing.

The research as a whole found: The amount of clinical and demographic metadata varied by source and participant and was provided uncurated.

Collaborating institutions collected whole blood in K2EDTA tubes following their own protocols. Collaborator samples were shipped for TCRbeta analysis as frozen whole blood, isolated PBMCs, or DNA extracted from either sample type. There are 18 amino acids in the CDR3, from cysteine to phenylalanine inclusive. CDR3 DNA only is kept here, 54 bases in frame from base 1. V lost 2 bases and J lost 3 bases, and the count of bases not matched to a germline gene is 10. The germline V gene sets CDR1 to MNHEY and CDR2 to SVGEGT. TCRbeta CDR3 regions were amplified from genomic DNA using the immunoSEQ Assay, a bias-controlled multiplex PCR. As for the authors' bioinformatics: The number of nucleated cells in each sample was estimated from the amplification of reference gene primers within the assay. Sequence reads were collapsed and filtered to measure the absolute abundance of every unique TCRbeta CDR3 rearrangement. For each sample, productive Simpson clonality was calculated as the square root of Simpson's diversity index across productive rearrangements. The clones in this table, taken by TCRdb from immuneACCESS, are in-frame only. Not every clone is retained; where verified, under half of the shortfall comes from an unresolved V gene, and the cause of the rest is unknown. V and J calls and clone size follow that table, whereas D and trimming were derived from the DNA. For this sample there are 130,000 or so clones; around 89% appear just once. The ten biggest clones cover around 20% of the sample.

About this clone: Its cognate antigen has yet to be identified. No quality values exist for individual bases; no much larger clone is one base distant.

Sequenced: peripheral blood. The receptor was derived from a man between 50 and 59 years old with active or convalescent COVID-19. The V and J genes are TRBV6-2 or TRBV6-3 and TRBJ2-2; TRBD1 fits 9 bases in the junction. The CDR3 corresponds to CASSYILDRGKDTGELFF. DNA sequence: TGTGCCAGCAGTTACATCCTAGACAGGGGGAAGGACACCGGGGAGCTGTTTTTT.